This is a list of T cell receptor beta chains from one sample in a study of PD-1 blockade in classical Hodgkin lymphoma. TCRdb's copy holds only in-frame clones and misses some; the assay was immunoSEQ multiplex PCR. The top ten hold roughly 9.8% of the sample, which has approximately 150,000 clones, 78% seen once. The input for sequencing was peripheral blood mononuclear cells (PBMCs), taken before the second cycle of nivolumab. The receptors here all came from a human donor with classical Hodgkin lymphoma. The CDR3 runs from the conserved cysteine through the conserved F or W. Each record gives: D gene, clone size, V gene, J gene, CDR3 protein, CDR3 DNA. A D gene is named only where the DNA matches it firmly. Size tells how often a clone was seen (once, few, many) or the class of an expanded clone, and some rows leave it out.

>TRBD2|-|TRBV7-6|TRBJ2-5
CASTYGTSGNQETQYF
TGTGCCAGCACCTACGGGACTAGCGGGAACCAAGAGACCCAGTACTTC
>TRBD2|-|TRBV6-1|TRBJ2-3
CASSERSGGDTQYF
TGTGCCAGCAGTGAAAGAAGCGGGGGAGATACGCAGTATTTT
>-|-|TRBV18|TRBJ2-7
CASSLQAPYEQYF
TGTGCCAGCTCACTGCAGGCACCCTACGAGCAGTACTTC
>TRBD1|-|TRBV19|TRBJ1-1
CASSPRDRGATEAFF
TGTGCCAGTAGTCCCCGGGACAGGGGTGCCACTGAAGCTTTCTTT
>-|-|TRBV5-1|TRBJ1-1
CASSLGVGNTEAFF
TGCGCCAGCAGCTTGGGGGTGGGGAACACTGAAGCTTTCTTT
>TRBD2|-|TRBV28|TRBJ2-3
CASSSPGTSGRMTDTQYF
TGTGCCAGCAGTTCACCCGGGACTAGCGGGAGGATGACAGATACGCAGTATTTT
>-|-|TRBV5-4|TRBJ2-3
CASSPVGVKDTQYF
TGTGCCAGCTCCCCCGTGGGCGTTAAAGATACGCAGTATTTT
>-|-|TRBV2|TRBJ1-5
CASTGPQSNQPQHF
TGTGCCAGCACAGGACCCCAGAGCAATCAGCCCCAGCATTTT
>TRBD2|few|TRBV10-2|TRBJ2-2
CASRSGLAGGPGTGELFF
TGCGCCAGCAGGTCGGGACTAGCGGGGGGGCCGGGCACCGGGGAGCTGTTTTTT
>-|-|TRBV4-1|TRBJ2-3
CASSPLPFQTIDTQYF
TGCGCCAGCAGCCCCCTCCCGTTCCAGACCATAGATACGCAGTATTTT
>-|-|TRBV29-1|TRBJ2-7
CSAPGRGGEQYF
TGCAGCGCCCCCGGTCGCGGTGGGGAGCAGTACTTC
>TRBD1|-|TRBV5-5|TRBJ1-1
CASSPEGQGFAEAFF
TGTGCCAGCAGCCCCGAGGGACAGGGATTCGCTGAAGCTTTCTTT
>-|-|TRBV19|TRBJ2-2
CASSTRHRGLEELFF
TGTGCCAGTAGTACCCGACACCGGGGCCTAGAGGAGCTGTTTTTT
>-|few|TRBV5-6|TRBJ1-5
CASSLGNQPQHF
TGTGCCAGCAGCTTGGGCAATCAGCCCCAGCATTTT
>-|-|TRBV7-2|TRBJ2-5
CASSLQGTGQETQYF
TGTGCCAGCAGCCTACAGGGTACGGGGCAAGAGACCCAGTACTTC
>-|-|TRBV9|TRBJ2-3
CASSVLGRGTDTQYF
TGTGCCAGCAGCGTTCTGGGAAGAGGGACAGATACGCAGTATTTT
>-|-|TRBV7-3|TRBJ2-1
CASSQGWDEQFF
TGTGCCAGCAGCCAGGGGTGGGATGAGCAGTTCTTC
>TRBD2|-|TRBV19|TRBJ2-7
CASRSSAGAYEQYF
TGTGCCAGTAGATCGTCAGCGGGAGCCTACGAGCAGTACTTC
>TRBD1|-|TRBV19|TRBJ2-1
CASSPRTGGHEQFF
TGTGCCAGTAGTCCCAGGACAGGGGGGCATGAGCAGTTCTTC
>TRBD1|many|TRBV7-9|TRBJ1-4
CASSPSGTANEKLFF
TGTGCCAGCAGCCCCTCCGGGACAGCTAATGAAAAACTGTTTTTT
>TRBD2|-|TRBV7-2|TRBJ2-2
CASSESGRALAGELFF
TGTGCCAGCAGCGAAAGCGGGAGGGCCCTAGCCGGGGAGCTGTTTTTT
>-|few|TRBV27|TRBJ1-4
CASSFLRGAKTNEKLFF
TGTGCCAGCAGTTTCCTACGGGGGGCTAAGACTAATGAAAAACTGTTTTTT
>-|-|TRBV6-5|TRBJ2-1
CATKRLAYNEQFF
TGTGCCACCAAGAGGCTGGCCTACAATGAGCAGTTCTTC
>-|-|TRBV4-3|TRBJ2-7
CASSQVETQYEQYF
TGCGCCAGCAGCCAAGTTGAAACACAGTACGAGCAGTACTTC
>-|once|TRBV7-9|TRBJ2-4
CASSQDRRAKNIQYF
TGTGCCAGCAGCCAGGACCGGAGGGCCAAAAACATTCAGTACTTC
>-|-|TRBV18|TRBJ2-6
CASSPDLAGANVLTF
TGTGCCAGCTCACCCGATCTAGCTGGGGCCAACGTCCTGACTTTC
>-|-|TRBV6-5|TRBJ1-1
CASSYEGHPNTEAFF
TGTGCCAGCAGTTACGAGGGACACCCAAACACTGAAGCTTTCTTT
>TRBD2|-|TRBV7-2|TRBJ2-3
CASSLFPAGGQSDTQYF
TGTGCCAGCAGCTTATTCCCAGCGGGGGGGCAATCAGATACGCAGTATTTT
>-|once|TRBV30|TRBJ2-2
CAWSVQGTGELFF
TGTGCCTGGAGTGTACAGGGCACCGGGGAGCTGTTTTTT
>-|-|TRBV7-9|TRBJ1-3
CASSSGFSGNTIYF
TGTGCCAGCAGCTCTGGGTTCTCTGGAAACACCATATATTTT
>-|-|TRBV21-1|TRBJ1-5
CASSLSGFQPSNQPQHF
TGTGCCAGCAGCCTTTCGGGGTTTCAGCCCAGCAATCAGCCCCAGCATTTT
>-|few|TRBV4-1|TRBJ2-5
CASSHVGVETQYF
TGCGCCAGCAGCCATGTGGGAGTGGAGACCCAGTACTTC
>TRBD1|-|TRBV19|TRBJ1-4
CASSNGQATNEKLFF
TGTGCCAGTAGTAACGGACAGGCAACTAATGAAAAACTGTTTTTT
>-|-|TRBV19|TRBJ2-7
CASSWAASSYEQYF
TGTGCCAGTAGTTGGGCCGCGAGCTCCTACGAGCAGTACTTC
>TRBD1|-|TRBV15|TRBJ2-3
CATSRGDRSTDTQYF
TGTGCCACCAGCAGAGGGGACAGAAGCACAGATACGCAGTATTTT
>-|-|TRBV6-6|TRBJ2-7
CASSSSPTPGYEQYF
TGTGCCAGCAGTTCCTCCCCAACACCCGGCTACGAGCAGTACTTC
>TRBD1|-|TRBV25-1|TRBJ1-4
CASKGTALGEKLFF
TGTGCCAGCAAAGGGACAGCCCTAGGGGAAAAACTGTTTTTT
>TRBD2|few|TRBV19|TRBJ2-1
CASSSGGPYNEQFF
TGTGCCAGTAGTAGCGGGGGGCCTTACAATGAGCAGTTCTTC
>-|few|TRBV5-1|TRBJ1-6
CASSLAGSPAPPLHF
TGCGCCAGCAGCTTGGCGGGGTCTCCGGCACCACCCCTCCACTTT
>-|once|TRBV4-3|TRBJ2-1
CASSQEVARYNEQFF
TGCGCCAGCAGCCAAGAGGTAGCCAGGTACAATGAGCAGTTCTTC
>-|-|TRBV6-5|TRBJ1-4
CASSNSGLGGLFF
TGTGCCAGCAGTAACTCGGGGCTGGGGGGACTGTTTTTT
>TRBD1|-|TRBV5-1|TRBJ1-1
CASSRDRAGTEAFF
TGCGCCAGCAGCCGGGACAGGGCAGGGACTGAAGCTTTCTTT
>TRBD1|-|TRBV2|TRBJ2-3
CASGTGEFTDTQYF
TGTGCCAGCGGGACAGGGGAATTCACAGATACGCAGTATTTT
>-|-|TRBV7-4|TRBJ2-3
CASSLKSRAADRSTDTQYF
TGTGCCAGCAGCTTAAAGTCCCGCGCGGCTGACCGGAGCACAGATACGCAGTATTTT
>-|few|TRBV5-1|TRBJ1-1
CASSWDSPRDTEAFF
TGCGCCAGCAGCTGGGACTCCCCTAGGGACACTGAAGCTTTCTTT